These 25 T cell receptor beta chains were all obtained from the same sample, sequenced in a study of T cells after somatic rescue of genetic block. Here immunoSEQ multiplex PCR was the method, and the copy in TCRdb shows in-frame clones only, minus some. This table has roughly 92,000 clones, about 87% appearing once. Sample: peripheral blood mononuclear cells (PBMCs). These receptors were taken from a woman aged 18-35 years.

The J gene is TRBJ1-5, the V gene TRBV14; no reliable D call. The CDR3 contains 13 residues. Germline-derived CDR1 and CDR2 are SGHDN and FVKESK. V was pared by 1 base and J by 6 bases, with 7 bases between. This CDR3 reads CASSQGLSQPQHF. CDR3 bases: TGTGCCAGCAGCCAAGGACTCTCTCAGCCCCAGCATTTT.

The rearrangement joins TRBV7-3 to TRBJ2-7; D is uncertain. V was cut by 5 bases and J by 2 bases, with 31 bases left in between. The CDR3 is made up of 20 amino acids. Germline-derived CDR1 and CDR2 are SGHTA and FQGTGA. The CDR3 nucleotides are TGTGCCAGCAGCCCCGCGGTTGTGTCACATCTCCAGTCCGGAACCTACGAGCAGTACTTC. This gives the protein CASSPAVVSHLQSGTYEQYF.

The J gene is TRBJ2-7, the V gene TRBV28, with TRBD1 as a possible D gene (7 bases). The V gene lost 8 bases and the J gene lost 2 bases, with 13 bases spanning the gap. The CDR3 runs to 13 residues. Germline V gene data show CDR1 as MDHEN and CDR2 as SYDVKM. The CDR3 sequence: CASRQGGTYEQYF. The CDR3 coding sequence is TGTGCCAGCCGACAGGGAGGAACCTACGAGCAGTACTTC.

V and J are TRBV23-1 and TRBJ1-2, with a possible D match to TRBD1 (6 bases). TRBV23-1 is an ORF, with its function uncertain. V shed 7 bases and J shed 6 bases, with 12 bases lying between them. This CDR3 comprises 12 residues. Here the CDR3 DNA reads TGCGCCAGCAAACCCACAGGGCATGGCTACACCTTC. Amino acids: CASKPTGHGYTF.

V gene TRBV11-2 combines with J gene TRBJ1-1; 8 nucleotides agree with TRBD1. The CDR3 extends over 14 amino acids. Germline V lookup: CDR1 SGHAT, CDR2 FQNNGV. V was pared by 5 bases and J by 1 base, with 3 bases of the junction left unmatched. CDR3 bases: TGTGCCAGCAGCCTCGGACAGGGGAACACTGAAGCTTTCTTT. Residues: CASSLGQGNTEAFF. The whole variable domain, remainder taken from reference TRBV11-2 and TRBJ1-1, is EAGVAQSPRYKIIEKRQSVAFWCNPISGHATLYWYQQILGQGPKLLIQFQNNGVVDDSQLPKDRFSAERLKGVDSTLKIQPAKLEDSAVYLCASSLGQGNTEAFFGQGTRLTVV.

The V gene is TRBV5-1, the J gene TRBJ2-3; 7 nucleotides match TRBD2. This CDR3 has 13 amino acids. The germline V gene encodes CDR1 SGHRS and CDR2 YFSETQ. The trim removed 4 bases at V and 4 bases at J, leaving 3 bases unmatched. The CDR3 DNA sequence: TGCGCCAGCAGCCCGGGAGGCCCAGATACGCAGTATTTT. Amino acid sequence: CASSPGGPDTQYF.

The chain carries TRBV7-9 and TRBJ1-1, with D maybe TRBD1 (5 bases). The CDR3 spans 18 residues. Germline assignment: CDR1 SEHNR and CDR2 FQNEAQ (reference sequence). The V end was cut by 5 bases, the J end by 5 bases, with 27 bases between. DNA for the CDR3: TGTGCCAGCAGCCCGAAGTTGACGGCGGAGGGGAATGGGACTGAAGCTTTCTTT. This gives the protein CASSPKLTAEGNGTEAFF. Full variable domain (outside the CDR3, taken from reference TRBV7-9 and TRBJ1-1): DTGVSQNPRHKITKRGQNVTFRCDPISEHNRLYWYRQTLGQGPEFLTYFQNEAQLEKSRLLSDRFSAERPKGSFSTLEIQRTEQGDSAMYLCASSPKLTAEGNGTEAFFGQGTRLTVV.

This rearrangement joins TRBV30 to TRBJ1-2; the D gene is possibly TRBD1 (5 bases). Germline CDR1 reads GTSNPN; CDR2 reads SVGIG (reference sequence). Trimming removed 0 bases from V and 8 bases from J, with 10 bases in between. CDR3 length: 12 amino acids. CDR3 sequence: CAWSVRGRGYTF. The CDR3 coding sequence is TGTGCCTGGAGTGTACGGGGACGGGGCTACACCTTC.

The chain carries TRBV6-1 and TRBJ2-7; D could derive from TRBD1 or TRBD2 (5 bases each). The CDR3 extends over 14 amino acids. Trimming took 2 bases from V and 4 from J, leaving 12 bases between them. The germline V gene has CDR1 MNHNS and CDR2 SASEGT. The CDR3 loop is CASSELGDLYEQYF. The CDR3 DNA is TGTGCCAGCAGTGAATTGGGGGACCTTTACGAGCAGTACTTC.

CDR3 sequence (DNA): TGTGCCAGTAGTATAGGTCAGCGTCAAGAGACCCAGTACTTC. This sequence encodes CASSIGQRQETQYF. The V gene is TRBV19, the J gene TRBJ2-5, with D unresolved. The CDR3 totals 14 residues. Per germline, CDR1 LNHDA and CDR2 SQIVND (reference sequence). V gave up 1 base and J gave up 2 bases, with 8 bases separating them.

The chain carries TRBV7-9 and TRBJ1-2, with 7 bases identical to TRBD1. Per the germline V gene, CDR1 is SEHNR and CDR2 is FQNEAQ (reference sequence). This CDR3 has 13 residues. Trimming took 6 bases from V and 2 from J; bases not matched to a gene: 3. Written as DNA, the CDR3 is TGTGCCAGCAGTCTAGGGGGCAACTATGGCTACACCTTC. This encodes CASSLGGNYGYTF.

This clone was counted between two and nine times. The rearrangement uses TRBV7-2 and TRBJ1-1; D remains unclear. Per germline, CDR1 SGHTA and CDR2 FQGNSA. The V end lost 3 bases, the J end lost 1 base, and 6 bases lay between the germline ends. The CDR3 runs 13 residues. The CDR3 DNA follows: TGTGCCAGCAGCTTGGGGTGGAACACTGAAGCTTTCTTT. Its translation is CASSLGWNTEAFF.

This sequence joins TRBV7-2 and TRBJ2-7, with 7 positions matching TRBD2. Germline loops: CDR1 SGHTA, CDR2 FQGNSA. With V trimmed by 4 bases and J by 7 bases, 10 bases remained unmatched. The CDR3 sequence is 14 residues long. CDR3 amino acids: CASSWGLTNREQYF. The CDR3 DNA sequence: TGTGCCAGCAGCTGGGGACTAACAAATCGGGAGCAGTACTTC.

CDR3 sequence reads: CASSGYNEQFF. For the CDR3, the DNA is TGTGCCAGCAGTGGTTACAATGAGCAGTTCTTC. This chain uses TRBV2 with TRBJ2-1; D not certain. This CDR3 region has 11 residues. V was pared by 4 bases and J by 4 bases, with 2 bases between. Germline-derived CDR1 and CDR2 are SNHLY and FYNNEI.

This clone was seen a few times. V gene TRBV27 combines with J gene TRBJ2-7, with TRBD1 matching over 7 bases. The CDR3 is 13 residues long. Trimming removed 5 bases from V and 4 bases from J; junction bases left unmatched: 5. Germline V CDR1 and CDR2: MNHEY, SMNVEV (reference sequence). The CDR3 nucleotides are TGTGCCAGCAGTCCGACAGGGAGATACGAGCAGTACTTC. As protein: CASSPTGRYEQYF.

The chain carries TRBV4-3 and TRBJ2-7; D call uncertain. The CDR3 contains 14 residues. V was cut by 1 base and J by 0 bases, with 7 bases left in between. Germline CDR1 LGHNA, CDR2 YSLEER. This CDR3 reads CASSQGGSSYEQYF. The CDR3 DNA reads TGCGCCAGCAGCCAAGGCGGTTCCTCCTACGAGCAGTACTTC.

The chain couples TRBV10-1 to TRBJ2-3; a weak D match, TRBD1 (5 bases). The V gene lost 0 bases and the J gene lost 2 bases, with 12 bases spanning the gap. There are 16 residues in the CDR3. Germline loops: CDR1 WNHNN, CDR2 SYGVQD (reference sequence). The CDR3 region has the DNA TGCGCCAGCAGTGAGTCTTTTGGGGCGTTCACAGATACGCAGTATTTT. It translates to CASSESFGAFTDTQYF.

This rearrangement joins TRBV28 to TRBJ2-5; possibly TRBD2 for D (6 bases). V dropped 8 bases and J dropped 5 bases, with 12 bases sitting between them. The CDR3 consists of 12 residues. Germline assignment: CDR1 MDHEN and CDR2 SYDVKM. This CDR3 reads CASGGIGETQYF. The CDR3 region has the DNA TGTGCCAGCGGAGGGATAGGTGAGACCCAGTACTTC.

V usage is TRBV29-1 and J usage is TRBJ2-7, with 8 bases identical to TRBD2. The CDR3 covers 16 residues. The trim removed 6 bases at V and 0 bases at J, leaving 13 bases unmatched. Germline assignment: CDR1 SQVTM and CDR2 ANQGSEA. CDR3 protein: CSVRAGLADSSYEQYF. The CDR3 bases are TGCAGCGTCCGAGCCGGACTAGCCGACAGCTCCTACGAGCAGTACTTC.

V usage is TRBV5-1 and J usage is TRBJ2-1, with 10 bases aligning to TRBD2. Germline values: CDR1 SGHRS, CDR2 YFSETQ. Trimming took 4 bases from V and 9 from J; bases not matched to a gene: 13. This CDR3 comprises 16 residues. Here the CDR3 reads CASSGIAGGGDSEQFF. The CDR3 DNA sequence: TGCGCCAGCAGCGGAATAGCGGGAGGAGGTGATAGTGAGCAGTTCTTC.

This clone was counted between two and nine times. This chain connects TRBV19 to TRBJ1-5, with 7 positions matching TRBD1. This CDR3 region has 14 residues. Trimming took 7 bases from V and 3 from J; bases not matched to a gene: 6. Germline loops: CDR1 LNHDA, CDR2 SQIVND (reference sequence). CDR3 nucleotide sequence: TGTGCCAGTACCGCCGACAGGGTCAATCAGCCCCAGCATTTT. Translating gives CASTADRVNQPQHF.

This chain connects TRBV7-9 to TRBJ1-1, with unresolved D. Trimming stripped 4 bases from V and 1 base from J, with 7 bases between. Germline V gene lookup returns CDR1 SEHNR and CDR2 FQNEAQ (reference sequence). The CDR3 sequence is 13 residues long. In DNA form, the CDR3 reads TGTGCCAGCAGCTATGCAGGGAACACTGAAGCTTTCTTT. Its translation: CASSYAGNTEAFF.

This clone was counted between two and nine times. The rearrangement joins TRBV7-6 to TRBJ2-3, with 8 bases identical to TRBD2. The germline V gene has CDR1 SGHVS and CDR2 FNYEAQ. V gave up 4 bases and J gave up 3 bases; unmatched junction bases: 9. The CDR3 has 16 residues. The CDR3 DNA is TGTGCCAGCAGCTCCCCCGCGGGAGGTAGGACAGATACGCAGTATTTT. Its protein is CASSSPAGGRTDTQYF.

The V and J genes are TRBV19 and TRBJ1-5, with D perhaps TRBD1 (6 bases). The CDR3 loop spans 15 amino acids. The V gene's germline CDR1 is LNHDA and CDR2 SQIVND (reference sequence). Trimming removed 6 bases at V and 1 base at J, with 13 bases between. The chain's CDR3 is CASRIHRASNQPQHF. In DNA form, the CDR3 reads TGTGCCAGTAGGATACACAGGGCAAGCAATCAGCCCCAGCATTTT.

The CDR3 sequence is CASSQEGNEAFF. The CDR3 bases are TGTGCCAGCAGCCAAGAGGGGAATGAAGCTTTCTTT. The chain carries TRBV4-2 and TRBJ1-1; D unclear. The CDR3 contains 12 residues. CDR1 LGHNA and CDR2 YNFKEQ come from the germline V gene. V was clipped by 0 bases and J by 7 bases, with 6 bases between them.